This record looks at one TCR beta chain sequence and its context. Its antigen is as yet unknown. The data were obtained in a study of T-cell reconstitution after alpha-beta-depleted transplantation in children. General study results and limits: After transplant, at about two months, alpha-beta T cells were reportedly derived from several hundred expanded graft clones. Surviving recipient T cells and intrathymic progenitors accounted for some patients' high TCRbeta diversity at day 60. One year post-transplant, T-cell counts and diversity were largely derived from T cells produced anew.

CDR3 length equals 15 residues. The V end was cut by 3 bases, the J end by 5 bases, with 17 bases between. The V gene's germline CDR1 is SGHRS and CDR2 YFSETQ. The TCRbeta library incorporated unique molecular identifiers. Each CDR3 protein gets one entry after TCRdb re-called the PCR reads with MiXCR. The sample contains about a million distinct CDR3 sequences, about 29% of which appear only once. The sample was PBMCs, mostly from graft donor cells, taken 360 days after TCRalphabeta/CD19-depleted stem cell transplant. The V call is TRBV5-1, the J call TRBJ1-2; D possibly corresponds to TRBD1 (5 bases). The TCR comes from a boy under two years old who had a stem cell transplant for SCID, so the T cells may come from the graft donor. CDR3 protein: CASSSHRDPTYGYTF. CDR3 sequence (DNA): TGCGCCAGCAGCTCCCACCGGGACCCGACTTATGGCTACACCTTC.